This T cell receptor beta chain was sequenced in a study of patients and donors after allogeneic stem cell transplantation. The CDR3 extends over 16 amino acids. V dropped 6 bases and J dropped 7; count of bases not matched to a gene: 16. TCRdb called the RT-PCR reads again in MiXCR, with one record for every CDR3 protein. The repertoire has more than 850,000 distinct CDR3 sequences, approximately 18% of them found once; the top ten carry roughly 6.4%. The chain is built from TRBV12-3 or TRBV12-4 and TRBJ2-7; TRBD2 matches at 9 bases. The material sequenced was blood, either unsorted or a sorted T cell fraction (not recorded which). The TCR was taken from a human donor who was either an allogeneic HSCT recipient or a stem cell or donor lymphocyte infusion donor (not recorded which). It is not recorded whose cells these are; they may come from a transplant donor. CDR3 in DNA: TGTGCCAGCAGACAAATGACTAGCGGCCTTCGGGGTGAGCAGTACTTC. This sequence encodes CASRQMTSGLRGEQYF.